Listed below are T cell receptor beta chains from one sample, sequenced in a study of blood T cell repertoires in COVID-19. The table came from immunoSEQ multiplex PCR; TCRdb's copy has only in-frame clones and leaves some out. Found here are 140,000 to 150,000 clones, more than 75% of them singletons; the top ten hold 10% to 15%. Sequences were obtained from peripheral blood. These receptors were collected from a man aged 55 to 70 with active or convalescent COVID-19. Both conserved end residues are part of each CDR3. Fields, in order: D gene, J gene, V gene, clone size, CDR3 DNA, CDR3 protein. The D gene is left open where the match is weak. Some rows have no size entry. The others give once, few or many, or a class for an expanded clone.

TRBD2 TRBJ2-3 TRBV7-3 . TGTGCCAGCAGCCGGACTAGCGGGAACGCAGATACGCAGTATTTT CASSRTSGNADTQYF
TRBD1 TRBJ1-4 TRBV5-1 . TGCGCCAGCAGGGTGGAGACAGGGTTAGAAAAACTGTTTTTT CASRVETGLEKLFF
TRBD2 TRBJ2-3 TRBV19 . TGTGCCAGTAGTATTAATTGGGGAGGGGGCACAGATACGCAGTATTTT CASSINWGGGTDTQYF
. TRBJ1-1 TRBV4-2 few TGTGCCAGCAGCCACACTAGGGGGGGCACTGAAGCTTTCTTT CASSHTRGGTEAFF
. TRBJ2-1 TRBV11-3 . TGTGCCAGCAGCTTGGCTAGTATCGACAATGAGCAGTTCTTC CASSLASIDNEQFF
. TRBJ1-2 TRBV28 . TGTGCCAGCACCCAGGGTATTGGCTACACCTTC CASTQGIGYTF
. TRBJ2-7 TRBV18 . TGTGCCAGCTCACCGGGGGACTCCACCTACGAGCAGTACTTC CASSPGDSTYEQYF
TRBD1 TRBJ1-4 TRBV28 . TGTGCCAGCAGGACAGGGGGTAATGAAAAACTGTTTTTT CASRTGGNEKLFF
TRBD2 TRBJ2-5 TRBV6-2/TRBV6-3 . TGTGCCAGCAGTGACCCGTCCGGGACTAGCGGACTGTACCAAGAGACCCAGTACTTC CASSDPSGTSGLYQETQYF
TRBD2 TRBJ2-1 TRBV27 . TGTGCCAGCAGTGTAGCGGGAGGGTCCTACAATGAGCAGTTCTTC CASSVAGGSYNEQFF
TRBD1 TRBJ2-1 TRBV27 . TGTGCCAGCAGTACACCATCCCGGGACAGCAACAATGAGCAGTTCTTC CASSTPSRDSNNEQFF
. TRBJ2-1 TRBV7-9 . TGTGCCAGCAGCTTGGGGAGTCGCTACAATGAGCAGTTCTTC CASSLGSRYNEQFF
TRBD2 TRBJ2-1 TRBV15 . TGTGCCACCAGCAGAGTCGGGACTAGCGGGAGTCCCTACAATGAGCAGTTCTTC CATSRVGTSGSPYNEQFF
. TRBJ2-3 TRBV4-2 . TGTGCCAGCAGTCGGGCGGGCCTCACTCCAACAGATACGCAGTATTTT CASSRAGLTPTDTQYF
. TRBJ1-1 TRBV18 . TGTGCCAGCTCAGCGGGTGGCACTGAAGCTTTCTTT CASSAGGTEAFF
. TRBJ2-5 TRBV5-1 . TGCGCCAGCAGCGCGGGACCCCAAGAGACCCAGTACTTC CASSAGPQETQYF
TRBD2 TRBJ2-1 TRBV27 . TGTGCCAGCAGTTTAATAGCGGGAGGTTACAATGAGCAGTTCTTC CASSLIAGGYNEQFF
. TRBJ2-2 TRBV6-5 few TGTGCCAGCAGGAGACATACGAACACCGGGGAGCTGTTTTTT CASRRHTNTGELFF
. TRBJ2-1 TRBV21-1 . TGTGCCAGCAGCCGATTAGCGGGAGTGATGGAGTATGAGCAGTTCTTC CASSRLAGVMEYEQFF
. TRBJ2-1 TRBV6-4 . TGTGCCAGCAGTGTAAGCTTGAGCTCCTACAATGAGCAGTTCTTC CASSVSLSSYNEQFF
. TRBJ1-1 TRBV30 . TGTGCCTGGAGTCGGGGGGATGAGACTGAAGCTTTCTTT CAWSRGDETEAFF
TRBD2 TRBJ2-3 TRBV18 . TGTGCCAGCTCACCCCTTTCGGCGGGAGTTCGCACAGATACGCAGTATTTT CASSPLSAGVRTDTQYF
. TRBJ2-5 TRBV7-9 . TGTGCCAGCAGTCTGGATATAGGGGGCCAAGAGACCCAGTACTTC CASSLDIGGQETQYF
. TRBJ2-7 TRBV6-6 . TGTGCCAGCAGGACTGGGACTTCCCCCTACGAGCAGTACTTC CASRTGTSPYEQYF
. TRBJ1-2 TRBV6-5 . TGTGCCAGCAGAGGAGAGGGCGGGCCGTATGGCTACACCTTC CASRGEGGPYGYTF
. TRBJ2-2 TRBV24-1 . TGTGCCGCTACTAGATGGGCCGGGGAGCTGTTTTTT CAATRWAGELFF
TRBD1 TRBJ1-3 TRBV19 . TGTGCCAGTAGTATGGGGACAGGATTAACCCTGCTACTCTCTGGAAACACCATATATTTT CASSMGTGLTLLLSGNTIYF
TRBD1 TRBJ2-1 TRBV10-3 . TGTGCCACCCGACAGGGGGGGACCAATGAGCAGTTCTTC CATRQGGTNEQFF
. TRBJ1-2 TRBV19 . TGTGCCAGTAGTCCGCGGCAGGGCTACTATGGCTACACCTTC CASSPRQGYYGYTF